This TCR beta chain was captured by sequencing in a study of blood T cell repertoires in COVID-19. The CDR3 consists of 13 residues. Germline V gene data show CDR1 as SNHLY and CDR2 as FYNNEI. V was cut by 7 bases and J by 5 bases, with 15 bases left in between. Clones were read by immunoSEQ multiplex PCR, and TCRdb kept only the in-frame ones, dropping some. The sample holds fewer than 250,000 clones; nearly 95% are singletons and the top ten take approximately 0.8%. This TCR was sampled from a man aged 25-45 years with COVID-19, enrolled during active disease. Sequenced material: peripheral blood. The chain combines TRBV2 with TRBJ2-7; D remains unclear. The CDR3 spells CASTAKQFHEQYF. CDR3 coding DNA: TGTGCCAGCACAGCGAAGCAATTCCACGAGCAGTACTTC. Drawing the rest from reference TRBV2 and TRBJ2-7, the complete variable domain is EPEVTQTPSHQVTQMGQEVILRCVPISNHLYFYWYRQILGQKVEFLVSFYNNEISEKSEIFDDQFSVERPDGSNFTLKIRSTKLEDSAMYFCASTAKQFHEQYFGPGTRLTVT.